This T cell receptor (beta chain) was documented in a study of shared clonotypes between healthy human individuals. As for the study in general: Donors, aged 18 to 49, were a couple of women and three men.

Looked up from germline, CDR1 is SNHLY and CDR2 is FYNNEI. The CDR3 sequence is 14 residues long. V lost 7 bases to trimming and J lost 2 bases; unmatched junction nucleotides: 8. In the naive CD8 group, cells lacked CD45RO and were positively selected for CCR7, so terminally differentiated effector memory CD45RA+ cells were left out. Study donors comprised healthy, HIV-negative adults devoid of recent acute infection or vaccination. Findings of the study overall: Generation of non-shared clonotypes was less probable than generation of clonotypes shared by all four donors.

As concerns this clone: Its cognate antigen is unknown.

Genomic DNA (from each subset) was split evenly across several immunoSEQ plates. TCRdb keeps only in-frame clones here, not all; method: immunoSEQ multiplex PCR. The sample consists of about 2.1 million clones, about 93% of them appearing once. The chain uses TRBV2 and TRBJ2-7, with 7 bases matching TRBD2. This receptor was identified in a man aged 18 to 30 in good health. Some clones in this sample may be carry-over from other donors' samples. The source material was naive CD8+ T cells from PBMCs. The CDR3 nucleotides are TGTGCCAGCAACGAGGGAGCGGGGCCCTACGAGCAGTACTTC. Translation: CASNEGAGPYEQYF.